These 22 T cell receptor beta chains share one sample of origin, sequenced in a study of T cells in Graves' hyperthyroidism and ophthalmopathy (dated by TCRdb to the late 2010s). The receptor library was made with multiplex PCR. The sequencer was an Illumina HiSeq 2000. TCR beta CDR3 regions were amplified from RNA transcripts. A first-round RT-PCR of the TCR CDR3 used the HTBI primer set with the Qiagen OneStep RT-PCR kit. The raw public data were reprocessed by TCRdb itself: fastp quality trimming at Q25, MiXCR clonotype calling, in-frame beta chains only. Every distinct CDR3 protein forms one entry, paired with its most common genes and DNA. This sample lists hundreds of thousands of distinct CDR3 sequences; about a sixth were detected once. The ten largest clones represent approximately 3.5% of the sample. Sequenced input: blood. Receptors were obtained from a woman in her forties with Graves' ophthalmopathy.

In its sample, this clonotype was seen a few times. The J gene is TRBJ2-1, the V gene TRBV29-1; D might be TRBD1 (5 bases). The germline CDR1 and CDR2 sequences are SQVTM and ANQGSEA. V was pared by 6 bases and J by 0 bases, with 12 bases between. The CDR3 is 14 residues long. This chain's CDR3 is CSVKDTSSYNEQFF. Here the CDR3 DNA reads TGCAGCGTAAAGGACACGAGCTCCTACAATGAGCAGTTCTTC.

The rearrangement joins TRBV7-9 to TRBJ2-1, with 7 bases lining up with TRBD1. The V gene's germline CDR1 is SEHNR and CDR2 FQNEAQ (reference sequence). V lost 2 bases and J lost 9; bases outside the gene matches: 10. CDR3 size: 15 residues. As DNA, the CDR3 is TGTGCCAGCAGCTTATCGTCAGGGGGTGCGGGTGAGCAGTTCTTC. Residues: CASSLSSGGAGEQFF. Full variable domain (remainder filled in from reference TRBV7-9 and TRBJ2-1): DTGVSQNPRHKITKRGQNVTFRCDPISEHNRLYWYRQTLGQGPEFLTYFQNEAQLEKSRLLSDRFSAERPKGSFSTLEIQRTEQGDSAMYLCASSLSSGGAGEQFFGPGTRLTVL.

With respect to this clonotype: The CDR3 ends on some other residue instead of the conserved phenylalanine or tryptophan, so this is likely a read error. CDR3 sequence: CATRRTGDTEAFS. DNA for the CDR3: TGCGCCACCCGACGGACAGGGGACACTGAAGCTTTCTCT. The chain couples TRBV4-1 to TRBJ1-1; 9 bases are shared with TRBD1. After removal of 10 bases from V and 3 bases from J, the junction contained 6 bases not matched to a gene. This CDR3 is 13 amino acids long. Germline-derived CDR1 and CDR2 are MGHRA and YSYEKL.

This clonotype was seen repeatedly, ten times or more. The chain couples TRBV7-3 to TRBJ2-1; TRBD2 matches 9 bases. Losses at the gene ends were 2 bases for V and 0 bases for J; bases not matched to a gene: 2. The germline gives CDR1 SGHTA, CDR2 FQGTGA. There are 16 residues in the CDR3. The CDR3, as DNA: TGTGCCAGCAGCTTAGGAGCGGGGGGCTCCTACAATGAGCAGTTCTTC. Translated, it gives CASSLGAGGSYNEQFF. The full variable domain, rest sourced from reference TRBV7-3 and TRBJ2-1, is GAGVSQTPSNKVTEKGKYVELRCDPISGHTALYWYRQSLGQGPEFLIYFQGTGAADDSGLPNDRFFAVRPEGSVSTLKIQRTERGDSAVYLCASSLGAGGSYNEQFFGPGTRLTVL.

The V gene is TRBV7-2, the J gene TRBJ2-7, with D tentatively TRBD1 or TRBD2 (5 bases each). Deletions cut 0 bases from V and 3 bases from J, with 27 bases between. Germline V CDR1 and CDR2: SGHTA, FQGNSA. This CDR3 contains 20 residues. CDR3 protein: CASSLAGVGQAGSRYYEQYF. The CDR3 DNA follows: TGTGCCAGCAGCTTAGCGGGGGTGGGGCAGGCGGGTTCCCGCTACTACGAGCAGTACTTC.

This clonotype was seen repeatedly, ten times or more. The genes are TRBV2 and TRBJ2-7; the match to TRBD2 covers 11 bases. The junction had 4 bases not matched to a gene; V was cut back by 3 bases and J by 3 bases. The CDR3 is 15 amino acids. CDR1 is SNHLY, CDR2 FYNNEI, per germline. CDR3 bases: TGTGCCAGCAGTGAGAGGACTAGCGGGTACTACGAGCAGTACTTC. Translated: CASSERTSGYYEQYF.

The table lists this clonotype with many counts. The genes are TRBV2 and TRBJ1-2; D is unresolved. V was pared by 7 bases and J by 8 bases, with 26 bases between. This CDR3 contains 16 residues. From germline, CDR1 is SNHLY and CDR2 FYNNEI. In DNA form, the CDR3 reads TGTGCCAGCACCTCATCCCCCGTCACAGTAACTAGAGGCTACACCTTC. Translated: CASTSSPVTVTRGYTF. Filled out from reference TRBV2 and TRBJ1-2, the complete variable domain reads EPEVTQTPSHQVTQMGQEVILRCVPISNHLYFYWYRQILGQKVEFLVSFYNNEISEKSEIFDDQFSVERPDGSNFTLKIRSTKLEDSAMYFCASTSSPVTVTRGYTFGSGTRLTVV.

This clonotype was counted many times. This chain joins TRBV28 and TRBJ2-5, with D tentatively TRBD1 (6 bases). CDR1 MDHEN and CDR2 SYDVKM come from the germline V gene. Trimming shortened V by 5 bases and J by 9 bases, and 19 bases separated the two germline ends. CDR3 length: 14 residues. Here the CDR3 DNA reads TGTGCCAGCAGTAACACAGGGAGAAAAAATGCCCAGTACTTC. Its translation is CASSNTGRKNAQYF.

This clonotype has only a few counts. This chain links TRBV2 with TRBJ2-7, with TRBD2 matching over 11 bases. Germline CDR1 reads SNHLY; CDR2 reads FYNNEI. The CDR3 extends over 15 amino acids. J was trimmed by 2 bases and V by 8 bases; bases with no gene match: 8. CDR3 bases: TGTGCCAGCTCGCTAGCGGGAGGAAATACCTACGAGCAGTACTTC. Translated: CASSLAGGNTYEQYF.

This clonotype was observed at least ten times. This sequence joins TRBV7-4 and TRBJ2-7; TRBD2 might be the D (5 bases). The CDR3 loop spans 15 amino acids. The ends were cut back, 6 bases at V and 2 bases at J, with 17 bases in the middle. The germline gives CDR1 SGHVT, CDR2 SQSDAQ. The CDR3: CASRLTGKLPYEQYF. The DNA for the CDR3 is TGTGCCAGCAGACTAACCGGGAAACTTCCCTACGAGCAGTACTTC.

The table lists this clonotype with many counts. At one end, the junction sequence differs from germline, possibly due to a read error. The chain joins TRBV5-1 to TRBJ2-3; 8 bases agree with TRBD2. The CDR3 covers 14 residues. Germline V gene sequence: CDR1 SGHRS, CDR2 YFSETQ. In DNA, the CDR3 is TGTGCCAGCAGCTTAGCGGGGAGCACAGATACGCAGTATTTT. It translates to CASSLAGSTDTQYF.

Turning to this clonotype: Given a much more abundant clone one base away, this may be a read error. The V and J genes are TRBV28 and TRBJ2-7; the D gene is possibly TRBD2 (7 bases). Germline V gene lookup returns CDR1 MDHEN and CDR2 SYDVKM. V was pared by 3 bases and J by 7 bases, with 16 bases between. CDR3 length: 14 residues. This CDR3 reads CASSFGGLSDEQYF. The CDR3 region has the DNA TGTGCCAGCAGTTTCGGGGGGCTCAGCGATGAGCAGTACTTC. Complete variable domain (other parts from reference TRBV28 and TRBJ2-7): DVKVTQSSRYLVKRTGEKVFLECVQDMDHENMFWYRQDPGLGLRLIYFSYDVKMKEKGDIPEGYSVSREKKERFSLILESASTNQTSMYLCASSFGGLSDEQYFGPGTRLTVT.

This clonotype was seen more than once but under ten times. This chain connects TRBV29-1 to TRBJ2-4; maybe TRBD2 (6 bases). Germline V CDR1 and CDR2: SQVTM, ANQGSEA. CDR3 length: 16 amino acids. The ends were cut back, 3 bases at V and 5 bases at J, with 20 bases in the middle. The CDR3 sequence is CSVELWQAGLQNIQYF. The CDR3 region has the DNA TGCAGCGTTGAGTTATGGCAGGCGGGACTCCAAAACATTCAGTACTTC.

In nucleotides, the CDR3 is TGCAGTGCTAGAGAGGACGGGACAGGGGATGAGACCCAGTACTTC. Its protein is CSAREDGTGDETQYF. This sequence joins TRBV20-1 and TRBJ2-5; 10 nucleotides agree with TRBD1. Looked up from germline, CDR1 is DFQATT and CDR2 is SNEGSKA (reference sequence). The trim removed 0 bases at V and 5 bases at J, leaving 6 bases unmatched. CDR3 length: 15 residues.

The V gene is TRBV9, the J gene TRBJ2-2, with 11 positions matching TRBD2. In germline, CDR1 is SGDLS, CDR2 YYNGEE. Trimming cost V 4 bases and J 2 bases; bases outside gene matches: 4. The length of the CDR3 is 16 residues. The CDR3, as DNA: TGTGCCAGCAGCCCCCGACTAGCGGGAAACACCGGGGAGCTGTTTTTT. This codes for CASSPRLAGNTGELFF.

There are many counts of this clonotype. The genes are TRBV13 and TRBJ2-3; 8 bases fit TRBD2. CDR3 length equals 17 residues. With V trimmed by 1 base and J by 1 base, 7 bases remained unmatched. The V gene's germline CDR1 is PRHDT and CDR2 FYEKMQ (reference sequence). In DNA form, the CDR3 reads TGTGCCAGCAGCTTAGTGGGTAGCGGGACCCGCACAGATACGCAGTATTTT. Its protein product is CASSLVGSGTRTDTQYF.

The rearrangement joins TRBV7-9 to TRBJ1-1; D ambiguous. The CDR3 consists of 14 residues. Germline lookup yields CDR1 SEHNR and CDR2 FQNEAQ (reference sequence). V lost 5 bases to trimming and J lost 5 bases, with 15 bases between them. The CDR3 nucleotides are TGTGCCAGCAGCCCGGTAATTAGAGCGACTGAAGCTTTCTTT. It encodes CASSPVIRATEAFF.

The J gene is TRBJ2-7, the V gene TRBV10-3; the D is unclear. Germline V gene sequence: CDR1 ENHRY, CDR2 SYGVKD. V was trimmed by 0 bases and J by 5 bases, leaving 8 bases between them. The CDR3 spans 13 residues. The chain's CDR3 is CAISESKSNEQYF. The CDR3 DNA reads TGTGCCATCAGTGAGTCGAAATCCAACGAGCAGTACTTC.

This clonotype was detected a few times. The chain combines TRBV5-1 with TRBJ1-3; tentative D call: TRBD1 (5 bases). The V gene lost 3 bases and the J gene lost 0 bases, with 10 bases spanning the gap. Germline V lookup: CDR1 SGHRS, CDR2 YFSETQ. The CDR3 extends over 15 amino acids. In DNA, the CDR3 is TGCGCCAGCAGCTCCGGGGGAGTCTCTGGAAACACCATATATTTT. Translating gives CASSSGGVSGNTIYF. The full variable domain, rest sourced from reference TRBV5-1 and TRBJ1-3, is KAGVTQTPRYLIKTRGQQVTLSCSPISGHRSVSWYQQTPGQGLQFLFEYFSETQRNKGNFPGRFSGRQFSNSRSEMNVSTLELGDSALYLCASSSGGVSGNTIYFGEGSWLTVV.

The chain joins TRBV20-1 to TRBJ1-4; D is uncertain. CDR3 length equals 12 residues. CDR1 and CDR2 from the germline V gene are DFQATT and SNEGSKA (reference sequence). Trimming cost V 7 bases and J 4 bases, with 10 bases left between them. The CDR3 sequence is CSGAAGNEKLFF. The CDR3 DNA follows: TGCAGTGGGGCTGCGGGTAATGAAAAACTGTTTTTT.

The genes are TRBV7-8 and TRBJ1-1; D might be TRBD1 (6 bases). V lost 7 bases and J lost 8, with 17 bases in between. The V gene's germline CDR1 is SGHVS and CDR2 FQNEAQ. The CDR3 contains 13 residues. In DNA form, the CDR3 reads TGTGCCAGCAACATTGCGGGGGCGGGGGAAGCTTTCTTT. Its protein is CASNIAGAGEAFF.

This clonotype was seen at least ten times. The chain has TRBV30 and TRBJ2-7; D gene ambiguous. Germline loops: CDR1 GTSNPN, CDR2 SVGIG (reference sequence). The CDR3 loop spans 13 amino acids. V shed 2 bases and J shed 4 bases, with 12 bases lying between them. The CDR3 DNA is TGTGCCTGGAGTTATTCGGTTATTTACGAGCAGTACTTC. Its translation: CAWSYSVIYEQYF.